This is a list of T cell receptor beta chains from one sample in a study of blood T cells in healthy people across ages. MiXCR, applied by TCRdb to the 5' RACE reads, yields one record per CDR3 protein. The table records about 1 million distinct CDR3 sequences, less than 50% of them present only once. Sequencing was carried out using blood. These receptors all come from a woman in her fifties or sixties in good health. Both conserved end residues are part of each CDR3. A D gene is named only where the DNA matches it firmly. Expanded clones are given a class, and other clones once, few, many or no size at all.

clone size: few
D gene: .
V gene: TRBV25-1
J gene: TRBJ1-6
CDR3 protein: CASSGPTQYNSPLHF
CDR3 DNA: TGTGCCAGCAGTGGCCCTACTCAGTATAATTCACCCCTCCACTTT

clone size: few
D gene: .
V gene: TRBV9
J gene: TRBJ2-3
CDR3 protein: CASSVGNRGQIDTQYF
CDR3 DNA: TGTGCCAGCAGCGTAGGGAATCGCGGGCAGATAGATACGCAGTATTTT

clone size: .
D gene: TRBD2
V gene: TRBV27
J gene: TRBJ2-2
CDR3 protein: CASTWLGTSGNTGELFF
CDR3 DNA: TGTGCCAGCACGTGGTTAGGGACTAGCGGAAACACCGGGGAGCTGTTTTTT

clone size: .
D gene: TRBD1
V gene: TRBV7-9
J gene: TRBJ2-7
CDR3 protein: CASSRGQGVYNEQYF
CDR3 DNA: TGTGCCAGCAGCAGGGGACAGGGCGTATACAATGAGCAGTACTTC

clone size: .
D gene: TRBD1
V gene: TRBV7-9
J gene: TRBJ1-1
CDR3 protein: CASSQRGQGWNTEAFF
CDR3 DNA: TGTGCCAGCAGCCAGAGAGGACAGGGATGGAACACTGAAGCTTTCTTT

clone size: .
D gene: .
V gene: TRBV20-1
J gene: TRBJ2-7
CDR3 protein: CSARGGERYLRKQYF
CDR3 DNA: TGCAGTGCTAGAGGGGGTGAAAGATACCTACGAAAGCAGTACTTC

clone size: once
D gene: .
V gene: TRBV28
J gene: TRBJ2-3
CDR3 protein: CASSFTKPLPDTQYF
CDR3 DNA: TGTGCCAGCAGTTTTACTAAACCTTTACCAGATACGCAGTATTTT

clone size: .
D gene: .
V gene: TRBV27
J gene: TRBJ2-3
CDR3 protein: CASSSTLADTQYF
CDR3 DNA: TGTGCCAGCAGTTCCACTCTAGCAGATACGCAGTATTTT

clone size: .
D gene: TRBD2
V gene: TRBV27
J gene: TRBJ2-3
CDR3 protein: CASSFGRTSTDTQYF
CDR3 DNA: TGTGCCAGCAGTTTCGGGAGGACAAGCACAGATACGCAGTATTTT

clone size: few
D gene: TRBD2
V gene: TRBV7-2
J gene: TRBJ2-5
CDR3 protein: CASSSWGLLQETQYF
CDR3 DNA: TGTGCCAGCAGCTCATGGGGACTACTCCAAGAGACCCAGTACTTC

clone size: few
D gene: .
V gene: TRBV3-1
J gene: TRBJ2-6
CDR3 protein: CASSQGAGTGANVLTF
CDR3 DNA: TGTGCCAGCAGCCAAGGCGCCGGGACTGGGGCCAACGTCCTGACTTTC

clone size: few
D gene: .
V gene: TRBV7-2
J gene: TRBJ2-5
CDR3 protein: CASSFTGPQETQYF
CDR3 DNA: TGTGCCAGCAGCTTCACAGGGCCCCAAGAGACCCAGTACTTC

clone size: .
D gene: TRBD2
V gene: TRBV7-9
J gene: TRBJ2-7
CDR3 protein: CASSPRLVAGLYYEQYF
CDR3 DNA: TGTGCCAGCAGCCCAAGACTTGTAGCGGGCCTATACTACGAGCAGTACTTC

clone size: .
D gene: TRBD2
V gene: TRBV27
J gene: TRBJ2-3
CDR3 protein: CASRPVAGEFVVTDTQYF
CDR3 DNA: TGTGCCAGCAGGCCTGTTGCGGGAGAGTTTGTGGTGACAGATACGCAGTATTTT

clone size: .
D gene: .
V gene: TRBV9
J gene: TRBJ2-1
CDR3 protein: CASSPSGGGPPSNEQFF
CDR3 DNA: TGTGCCAGCAGCCCTTCCGGGGGAGGCCCCCCATCCAATGAGCAGTTCTTC

clone size: .
D gene: .
V gene: TRBV7-2
J gene: TRBJ2-3
CDR3 protein: CASSFRLIDTQYF
CDR3 DNA: TGTGCCAGCAGCTTCCGGTTGATAGATACGCAGTATTTT

clone size: few
D gene: .
V gene: TRBV7-9
J gene: TRBJ2-1
CDR3 protein: CASSPPGQYYNEQFF
CDR3 DNA: TGTGCCAGCAGCCCCCCGGGACAATACTACAATGAGCAGTTCTTC

clone size: .
D gene: TRBD2
V gene: TRBV4-2
J gene: TRBJ2-3
CDR3 protein: CASSRGRSGPPGTDTQYF
CDR3 DNA: TGTGCCAGCAGCCGCGGGAGGTCGGGTCCCCCTGGCACAGATACGCAGTATTTT

clone size: .
D gene: TRBD2
V gene: TRBV7-9
J gene: TRBJ2-1
CDR3 protein: CASSLVGTSRSNEQFF
CDR3 DNA: TGTGCCAGCAGCTTAGTAGGGACTAGCAGAAGTAATGAGCAGTTCTTC

clone size: .
D gene: TRBD1
V gene: TRBV29-1
J gene: TRBJ2-1
CDR3 protein: CSVETGIGEQFF
CDR3 DNA: TGCAGCGTCGAGACAGGGATTGGTGAGCAGTTCTTC

clone size: .
D gene: .
V gene: TRBV12-3/TRBV12-4
J gene: TRBJ2-7
CDR3 protein: CASSFLAGHEQYF
CDR3 DNA: TGTGCCAGCAGTTTTCTCGCGGGCCACGAGCAGTACTTC

clone size: many
D gene: .
V gene: TRBV6-5
J gene: TRBJ2-5
CDR3 protein: CASSSIEETQYF
CDR3 DNA: TGTGCCAGCAGCTCTATAGAAGAGACCCAGTACTTC

clone size: .
D gene: TRBD1
V gene: TRBV10-3
J gene: TRBJ2-1
CDR3 protein: CAITVDRGNFDEQFF
CDR3 DNA: TGTGCCATCACCGTCGACAGGGGGAATTTCGATGAGCAGTTCTTC

clone size: many
D gene: .
V gene: TRBV2
J gene: TRBJ2-6
CDR3 protein: CASTWAGANVLTF
CDR3 DNA: TGTGCCAGCACCTGGGCTGGGGCCAACGTCCTGACTTTC

clone size: .
D gene: .
V gene: TRBV5-1
J gene: TRBJ1-4
CDR3 protein: CASSSRGPANEKLFF
CDR3 DNA: TGCGCCAGCAGCTCCAGGGGACCAGCTAATGAAAAACTGTTTTTT

clone size: few
D gene: .
V gene: TRBV29-1
J gene: TRBJ1-1
CDR3 protein: CSVEDRGKGTEAFF
CDR3 DNA: TGCAGCGTTGAAGATCGGGGGAAGGGTACTGAAGCTTTCTTT

clone size: few
D gene: TRBD2
V gene: TRBV5-1
J gene: TRBJ2-5
CDR3 protein: CASSLMPSGSLMQYF
CDR3 DNA: TGCGCCAGCAGCTTGATGCCTAGCGGGAGTTTGATGCAGTACTTC

clone size: .
D gene: .
V gene: TRBV7-9
J gene: TRBJ2-7
CDR3 protein: CASSAPVGSAYEQYF
CDR3 DNA: TGTGCCAGCAGCGCCCCGGTCGGATCCGCCTACGAGCAGTACTTC

clone size: .
D gene: .
V gene: TRBV12-3/TRBV12-4
J gene: TRBJ2-7
CDR3 protein: CASSPKGPYEQYF
CDR3 DNA: TGTGCCAGCAGTCCTAAGGGCCCCTACGAGCAGTACTTC

clone size: few
D gene: TRBD2
V gene: TRBV7-2
J gene: TRBJ2-1
CDR3 protein: CASSWGGLAGVEQFF
CDR3 DNA: TGTGCCAGCAGCTGGGGGGGACTAGCGGGAGTGGAGCAGTTCTTC

clone size: .
D gene: .
V gene: TRBV20-1
J gene: TRBJ2-7
CDR3 protein: CSAGPPGLGYEQYF
CDR3 DNA: TGCAGTGCTGGACCTCCGGGCCTAGGTTACGAGCAGTACTTC

clone size: once
D gene: .
V gene: TRBV25-1
J gene: TRBJ1-3
CDR3 protein: CASSGPGLAGNTIYF
CDR3 DNA: TGTGCCAGCAGTGGACCAGGGCTTGCAGGAAACACCATATATTTT

clone size: .
D gene: TRBD1
V gene: TRBV6-6
J gene: TRBJ2-4
CDR3 protein: CASTLGQGVNIQYF
CDR3 DNA: TGTGCCAGCACCCTAGGACAGGGAGTGAACATTCAGTACTTC

clone size: few
D gene: .
V gene: TRBV28
J gene: TRBJ1-1
CDR3 protein: CASTPSGGLTEAFF
CDR3 DNA: TGTGCCAGCACTCCGTCGGGGGGACTCACTGAAGCTTTCTTT

clone size: .
D gene: .
V gene: TRBV28
J gene: TRBJ2-1
CDR3 protein: CASRQSVNEQFF
CDR3 DNA: TGTGCCAGCAGGCAGAGCGTCAATGAGCAGTTCTTC

clone size: .
D gene: .
V gene: TRBV7-2
J gene: TRBJ1-2
CDR3 protein: CASSDRGVLGYTF
CDR3 DNA: TGTGCCAGCAGCGACCGAGGGGTGCTTGGCTACACCTTC

clone size: few
D gene: .
V gene: TRBV29-1
J gene: TRBJ2-7
CDR3 protein: CSVDQGSSYEQYF
CDR3 DNA: TGCAGCGTTGACCAGGGTTCCTCCTACGAGCAGTACTTC

clone size: once
D gene: .
V gene: TRBV5-1
J gene: TRBJ1-5
CDR3 protein: CASSLYPQRDQPQHF
CDR3 DNA: TGCGCCAGCAGCTTGTATCCGCAGAGAGATCAGCCCCAGCATTTT

clone size: few
D gene: TRBD1
V gene: TRBV20-1
J gene: TRBJ1-1
CDR3 protein: CSASGTVNTEAFF
CDR3 DNA: TGCAGTGCCTCCGGGACAGTGAACACTGAAGCTTTCTTT

clone size: .
D gene: .
V gene: TRBV27
J gene: TRBJ2-7
CDR3 protein: CASSPRPPSSYNEQYF
CDR3 DNA: TGTGCCAGCAGTCCCCGGCCACCGAGCTCCTACAATGAGCAGTACTTC

clone size: few
D gene: .
V gene: TRBV7-8
J gene: TRBJ2-7
CDR3 protein: CASSVPPGLYEQYF
CDR3 DNA: TGTGCCAGCAGCGTCCCCCCAGGACTCTACGAGCAGTACTTC

clone size: .
D gene: .
V gene: TRBV4-1
J gene: TRBJ2-3
CDR3 protein: CASSQASGRDFTDTQYF
CDR3 DNA: TGCGCCAGCAGCCAAGCTAGTGGCCGGGACTTCACAGATACGCAGTATTTT

clone size: .
D gene: TRBD1
V gene: TRBV7-9
J gene: TRBJ1-2
CDR3 protein: CASSPGTVRGYGYTF
CDR3 DNA: TGTGCCAGCAGCCCCGGGACAGTACGGGGGTATGGCTACACCTTC

clone size: few
D gene: TRBD2
V gene: TRBV28
J gene: TRBJ2-3
CDR3 protein: CASSSPLLKEREGITDTQYF
CDR3 DNA: TGTGCCAGCAGTTCCCCCCTCTTGAAGGAGCGGGAGGGAATCACAGATACGCAGTATTTT

clone size: few
D gene: TRBD2
V gene: TRBV10-2
J gene: TRBJ2-3
CDR3 protein: CASYPLGLAGISVTQYF
CDR3 DNA: TGCGCCAGCTACCCCCTGGGGCTAGCGGGAATTTCGGTTACGCAGTATTTT

clone size: .
D gene: TRBD2
V gene: TRBV4-3
J gene: TRBJ2-1
CDR3 protein: CASSQDLSVAGGNEQFF
CDR3 DNA: TGCGCCAGCAGCCAAGATTTATCCGTAGCGGGAGGTAATGAGCAGTTCTTC

clone size: .
D gene: .
V gene: TRBV29-1
J gene: TRBJ1-5
CDR3 protein: CSVGQDPNQPQHF
CDR3 DNA: TGCAGCGTTGGACAGGACCCCAATCAGCCCCAGCATTTT

clone size: .
D gene: TRBD2
V gene: TRBV2
J gene: TRBJ2-3
CDR3 protein: CASSEFTSGSSSSSTDTQYF
CDR3 DNA: TGTGCCAGCAGTGAGTTTACTAGCGGGAGCTCCTCCTCTAGCACAGATACGCAGTATTTT

clone size: few
D gene: .
V gene: TRBV4-1
J gene: TRBJ1-4
CDR3 protein: CASSLRAGNEKLFF
CDR3 DNA: TGCGCCAGCAGCCTTCGGGCAGGGAATGAAAAACTGTTTTTT

clone size: few
D gene: .
V gene: TRBV27
J gene: TRBJ2-3
CDR3 protein: CASSSKGPKKKDTQYF
CDR3 DNA: TGTGCCAGCAGTTCAAAGGGGCCTAAGAAGAAAGATACGCAGTATTTT